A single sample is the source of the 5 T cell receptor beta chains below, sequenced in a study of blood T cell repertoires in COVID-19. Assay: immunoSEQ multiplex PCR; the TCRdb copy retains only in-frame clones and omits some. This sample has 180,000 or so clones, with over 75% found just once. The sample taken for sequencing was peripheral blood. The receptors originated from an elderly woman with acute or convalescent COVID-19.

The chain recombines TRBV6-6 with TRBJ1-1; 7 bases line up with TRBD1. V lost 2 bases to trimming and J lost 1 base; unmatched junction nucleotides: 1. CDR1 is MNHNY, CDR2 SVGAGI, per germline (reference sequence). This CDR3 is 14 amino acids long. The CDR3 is CASSYRTGNTEAFF. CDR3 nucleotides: TGTGCCAGCAGTTACAGGACAGGGAACACTGAAGCTTTCTTT.

CDR3 bases: TGTGCCAGCACCCCGTCGGCGGGGGGTTCCTACAATGAGCAGTTCTTC. It yields the protein CASTPSAGGSYNEQFF. The chain combines TRBV27 with TRBJ2-1; 8 bases line up with TRBD2. In germline, CDR1 is MNHEY, CDR2 SMNVEV (reference sequence). The V segment lost 7 bases and the J segment 1 base; nucleotides outside the gene matches: 9. The CDR3 is made up of 16 amino acids.

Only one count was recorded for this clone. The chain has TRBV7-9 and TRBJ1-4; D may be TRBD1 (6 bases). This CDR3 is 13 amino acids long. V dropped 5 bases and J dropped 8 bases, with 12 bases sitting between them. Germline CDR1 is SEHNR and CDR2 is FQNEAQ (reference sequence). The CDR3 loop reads CASSQGFGEKLFF. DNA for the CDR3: TGTGCCAGCAGCCAGGGGTTCGGAGAAAAACTGTTTTTT.

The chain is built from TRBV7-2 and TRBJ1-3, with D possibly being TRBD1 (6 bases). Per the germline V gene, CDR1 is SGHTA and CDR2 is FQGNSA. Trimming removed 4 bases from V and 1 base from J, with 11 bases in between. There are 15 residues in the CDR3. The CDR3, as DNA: TGTGCCAGCAGCTCCGACAGGCGATCTGGAAACACCATATATTTT. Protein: CASSSDRRSGNTIYF.

CDR3 DNA sequence: TGCGCCAGCGCGACTAGCGGGGGGACAGATACGCAGTATTTT. Residues: CASATSGGTDTQYF. The chain links TRBV5-1 to TRBJ2-3; 13 bases are shared with TRBD2. The CDR3 loop spans 14 amino acids. J lost 3 bases, V lost 7 bases, and 2 bases had no gene match. Germline CDR1 is SGHRS and CDR2 is YFSETQ.